The 18 T cell receptor beta chains below all came from one sample that was sequenced in a study of blood T cell repertoires in COVID-19. The repertoire was sequenced with immunoSEQ multiplex PCR; TCRdb's copy has only in-frame clones and lacks some. Of about 93,000 clones in the sample, about nine tenths were seen once. The sequenced sample was peripheral blood. The receptors stem from a human donor with active COVID-19. The donor label of this sample is uncertain.

The chain joins TRBV4-2 to TRBJ2-3; weak D call: TRBD2 (6 bases). The germline CDR1 and CDR2 sequences are LGHNA and YNFKEQ. The V end lost 0 bases, the J end lost 4 bases, and 11 bases lay between the germline ends. The CDR3 is made up of 15 amino acids. The chain's CDR3 is CASSQDLAGSDTQYF. As DNA, the CDR3 is TGTGCCAGCAGCCAAGATCTGGCGGGGTCAGATACGCAGTATTTT.

This clone was observed once. This chain uses TRBV5-6 with TRBJ2-5, with D perhaps TRBD1 (7 bases). There are 16 residues in the CDR3. Looked up from germline, CDR1 is SGHDT and CDR2 is YYEEEE. V was cut by 0 bases and J by 3 bases, with 15 bases left in between. CDR3 protein: CASSLGRGRGKETQYF. The CDR3 DNA reads TGTGCCAGCAGCTTGGGGAGGGGGCGCGGGAAAGAGACCCAGTACTTC.

This clone was observed at least ten times. The V call is TRBV6-5, the J call TRBJ1-1, with 7 bases fitting TRBD1. With V trimmed by 6 bases and J by 1 base, 5 bases remained unmatched. This CDR3 spans 14 amino acids. CDR1 and CDR2 from the germline V gene are MNHEY and SVGAGI. The CDR3 DNA is TGTGCCAGCAGAGAGACAGGGCAGAACACTGAAGCTTTCTTT. Translation gives CASRETGQNTEAFF.

This CDR3 is CAISKQENYGYTF. The CDR3 DNA follows: TGTGCCATCAGTAAACAGGAAAACTATGGCTACACCTTC. This chain connects TRBV10-3 to TRBJ1-2; a possible D gene is TRBD1 (5 bases). This CDR3 contains 13 residues. Trimming shortened V by 5 bases and J by 2 bases, and 9 bases separated the two germline ends. Germline V lookup: CDR1 ENHRY, CDR2 SYGVKD.

The chain has TRBV5-4 and TRBJ2-7; TRBD1 aligns across 10 bases. Germline values: CDR1 SGHNT, CDR2 YYREEE (reference sequence). Germline trimming cut 3 bases from V and 5 bases from J; bases unmatched to any gene: 11. This CDR3 has 16 amino acids. The CDR3 loop is CASSSPRDRGVHEQYF. The CDR3 nucleotides are TGTGCCAGCAGCTCCCCCCGGGACAGGGGAGTCCACGAGCAGTACTTC.

This clone has only a few counts. The V call is TRBV7-9, the J call TRBJ1-4; D unresolved. Trimming shortened V by 5 bases and J by 0 bases, and 7 bases separated the two germline ends. CDR1 is SEHNR and CDR2 is FQNEAQ in the germline V gene (reference sequence). The CDR3 sequence is 14 residues long. CDR3 protein: CASSPLTTNEKLFF. The CDR3 DNA follows: TGTGCCAGCAGCCCCTTAACAACTAATGAAAAACTGTTTTTT.

This chain joins TRBV10-2 and TRBJ1-3, with 10 nucleotides matching TRBD1. The CDR3 is made up of 17 amino acids. The germline CDR1 and CDR2 sequences are WSHSY and SAAADI. The V and J ends lost 3 bases and 0 bases, in that order; junction bases with no gene match: 5. The CDR3: CASSDSTGGGSGNTIYF. CDR3 DNA sequence: TGCGCCAGCAGTGATTCGACAGGGGGCGGCTCTGGAAACACCATATATTTT.

This clone was detected once. The chain uses TRBV30 and TRBJ2-7, with 9 bases that match TRBD1. This CDR3 is built from 16 residues. The V gene end was trimmed by 0 bases and the J gene end by 1 base; junction bases not matched to a gene: 7. Germline V gene sequence: CDR1 GTSNPN, CDR2 SVGIG (reference sequence). CDR3 DNA sequence: TGTGCCTGGAGTGTAGCCCCTGGACAGGGGTCCTACGAGCAGTACTTC. Translation: CAWSVAPGQGSYEQYF.

This chain connects TRBV6-1 to TRBJ1-5; 7 bases fit TRBD1. J lost 5 bases, V lost 4 bases, and 14 bases had no gene match. CDR3 length equals 17 residues. Germline lookup yields CDR1 MNHNS and CDR2 SASEGT. The CDR3 reads CASSAHPLDREDQPQHF. DNA of the CDR3: TGTGCCAGCAGTGCGCATCCGTTAGACAGGGAAGATCAGCCCCAGCATTTT.

The gene calls are TRBV7-9 and TRBJ1-4; D possibly corresponds to TRBD1 (6 bases). This CDR3 has 15 amino acids. From germline, CDR1 is SEHNR and CDR2 FQNEAQ (reference sequence). Trimming took off 2 bases at V and 6 bases at J, with 13 bases between the two ends. The CDR3 region is CASSLLDRPYEKLFF. DNA of the CDR3: TGTGCCAGCAGCTTATTAGACAGGCCTTATGAAAAACTGTTTTTT.

The rearrangement links TRBV30 to TRBJ2-4; D is perhaps TRBD1 (6 bases). The V and J ends lost 1 base and 2 bases respectively, with 15 bases between them. Germline CDR1 reads GTSNPN; CDR2 reads SVGIG (reference sequence). This CDR3 contains 16 residues. The CDR3 DNA is TGTGCCTGGAGTGGGTTCGGGACACCTACCAAAAACATTCAGTACTTC. Protein: CAWSGFGTPTKNIQYF.

The chain joins TRBV5-4 to TRBJ2-4, with 9 bases identical to TRBD1. V lost 0 bases, J lost 9 bases, and 4 bases stayed unmatched. Germline V gene data show CDR1 as SGHNT and CDR2 as YYREEE (reference sequence). The CDR3 spans 14 residues. The CDR3 DNA sequence: TGTGCCAGCAGCTTGGAACAGGGGGCAATCATTCAGTACTTC. Protein: CASSLEQGAIIQYF.

The chain couples TRBV18 to TRBJ1-1; tentative D call: TRBD1 (5 bases). The germline CDR1 and CDR2 sequences are KGHSH and LQKENI. The CDR3 runs to 16 residues. Trimming took 4 bases from V and 3 from J, leaving 18 bases between them. The CDR3 reads CASSQGLSGWDTEAFF. CDR3 nucleotides: TGTGCCAGCTCACAAGGCCTTTCAGGGTGGGACACTGAAGCTTTCTTT.

The rearrangement uses TRBV19 and TRBJ2-3, with D perhaps matching TRBD1 (5 bases). Deletions cut 6 bases from V and 0 bases from J, with 7 bases between. The CDR3 is 13 amino acids. Germline CDR1 reads LNHDA; CDR2 reads SQIVND (reference sequence). CDR3 coding DNA: TGTGCCAGTAGGGACATCAGCACAGATACGCAGTATTTT. Translation: CASRDISTDTQYF.

V usage is TRBV9 and J usage is TRBJ2-3; possible D gene TRBD2, 5 bases. Germline CDR1 and CDR2: SGDLS and YYNGEE. The CDR3 has 15 amino acids. V shed 4 bases and J shed 1 base, with 13 bases lying between them. CDR3 in amino acids: CASSLTGIRTDTQYF. CDR3 nucleotides: TGTGCCAGCAGCTTGACCGGGATCCGCACAGATACGCAGTATTTT. The complete variable domain, with remaining parts taken from reference TRBV9 and TRBJ2-3, reads DSGVTQTPKHLITATGQRVTLRCSPRSGDLSVYWYQQSLDQGLQFLIQYYNGEERAKGNILERFSAQQFPDLHSELNLSSLELGDSALYFCASSLTGIRTDTQYFGPGTRLTVL.

J is TRBJ1-6 and V is TRBV7-8, with 7 bases that match TRBD1. CDR3 length: 16 residues. The germline gives CDR1 SGHVS, CDR2 FQNEAQ. V was clipped by 5 bases and J by 10 bases; unmatched bases: 14. CDR3: CASSRTTTTGRSPLHF. The CDR3 DNA is TGTGCCAGCAGCCGAACAACCACGACAGGGCGCTCACCCCTCCACTTT.

The sample holds one count of this clone. The chain joins TRBV9 to TRBJ1-1; D is perhaps TRBD1 (5 bases). V was cut by 2 bases and J by 7 bases, with 9 bases left in between. The CDR3 extends over 12 amino acids. Per germline, CDR1 SGDLS and CDR2 YYNGEE. CDR3 loop: CASSVWGGEAFF. For the CDR3, the DNA is TGTGCCAGCAGCGTTTGGGGGGGTGAAGCTTTCTTT.

The rearrangement uses TRBV5-1 and TRBJ1-5; 7 bases line up with TRBD1. V lost 4 bases, J lost 4 bases, and 2 bases stayed unmatched. Germline lookup yields CDR1 SGHRS and CDR2 YFSETQ. The CDR3 length is 13 residues. The CDR3 DNA sequence: TGCGCCAGCAGCCTGGACAGGAATCAGCCCCAGCATTTT. Its translation: CASSLDRNQPQHF.